The 21 T cell receptor beta chains given below trace back to one sample, sequenced in a study of blood T cell repertoires in COVID-19. Sequencing was performed with immunoSEQ multiplex PCR; in TCRdb, only in-frame clones are kept and a portion is missing. The sample holds around 310,000 clones, over 85% seen once. The sample comprised PBMCs or T cells enriched from blood (not recorded which). The receptors here all came from a woman aged 25 to 45 who had recovered from COVID-19.

The chain links TRBV19 to TRBJ1-2; TRBD1 is a possible D gene (5 bases). Germline V gene data show CDR1 as LNHDA and CDR2 as SQIVND (reference sequence). This CDR3 is built from 15 residues. V lost 1 base and J lost 8, with 17 bases in between. CDR3 region: CASSIVGIAGLGYTF. The CDR3 region has the DNA TGTGCCAGTAGTATAGTCGGAATTGCGGGGCTCGGCTACACCTTC.

The chain links TRBV5-1 to TRBJ1-1; perhaps TRBD1 as D (6 bases). The CDR3 length is 14 residues. The ends were cut back, 1 base at V and 1 base at J, with 8 bases in the middle. Looked up from germline, CDR1 is SGHRS and CDR2 is YFSETQ. The CDR3 DNA follows: TGCGCCAGCAGCTTGACAGGGAGGAACACTGAAGCTTTCTTT. Protein: CASSLTGRNTEAFF.

J is TRBJ2-2 and V is TRBV6-4; 8 bases match TRBD1. J was trimmed by 9 bases and V by 2 bases; bases with no gene match: 2. The CDR3 has 13 amino acids. Germline V gene sequence: CDR1 MRHNA, CDR2 SNTAGT. CDR3 DNA sequence: TGTGCCAGCAGTGACGACAGGGGAAGGGAGCTGTTTTTT. This gives the protein CASSDDRGRELFF.

This chain uses TRBV19 with TRBJ2-2, with a possible D match to TRBD2 (5 bases). Trimming removed 1 base at V and 2 bases at J, with 11 bases between. The germline V gene has CDR1 LNHDA and CDR2 SQIVND (reference sequence). This CDR3 comprises 16 residues. The DNA for the CDR3 is TGTGCCAGTAGTATAGGAGGGATCTCTAACACCGGGGAGCTGTTTTTT. Protein: CASSIGGISNTGELFF.

J is TRBJ1-5 and V is TRBV27; no clear D. Looked up from germline, CDR1 is MNHEY and CDR2 is SMNVEV (reference sequence). The length of the CDR3 is 15 residues. Trimming took 3 bases from V and 0 from J, leaving 9 bases between them. The CDR3 sequence: CASSFGGVSNQPQHF. CDR3 bases: TGTGCCAGCAGTTTTGGCGGAGTTAGCAATCAGCCCCAGCATTTT.

This chain joins TRBV7-2 and TRBJ2-1; D ambiguous. CDR3 length equals 13 residues. Deletions cut 3 bases from V and 5 bases from J, with 8 bases between. Germline loops: CDR1 SGHTA, CDR2 FQGNSA. As DNA, the CDR3 is TGTGCCAGCAGCTTCTATCAGGACAATGAGCAGTTCTTC. Its protein is CASSFYQDNEQFF. Together with reference TRBV7-2 and TRBJ2-1, the CDR3 gives the full variable domain: GAGVSQSPSNKVTEKGKDVELRCDPISGHTALYWYRQSLGQGLEFLIYFQGNSAPDKSGLPSDRFSAERTGGSVSTLTIQRTQQEDSAVYLCASSFYQDNEQFFGPGTRLTVL.

This chain joins TRBV21-1 and TRBJ1-5. TRBV21-1 is labeled a pseudogene. This CDR3 is built from 14 residues. The CDR3 protein is CASRKMRSNQPQHF. The CDR3 DNA follows: TGTGCCAGCAGAAAGATGAGGAGCAATCAGCCCCAGCATTTT.

The chain couples TRBV6-5 to TRBJ1-1; TRBD1 is a possible D gene (5 bases). Germline V gene sequence: CDR1 MNHEY, CDR2 SVGAGI. This CDR3 is 15 amino acids long. The V gene lost 7 bases and the J gene lost 0 bases, with 15 bases spanning the gap. Here the CDR3 DNA reads TGTGCCAGCAAACCTCCGACAGCCATGAACACTGAAGCTTTCTTT. Protein sequence: CASKPPTAMNTEAFF.

The rearrangement joins TRBV20-1 to TRBJ2-7; 10 bases agree with TRBD2. This CDR3 has 14 amino acids. The V gene's germline CDR1 is DFQATT and CDR2 SNEGSKA (reference sequence). After removal of 3 bases from V and 3 bases from J, the junction contained 5 bases not matched to a gene. CDR3 residues: CSASRSGGNYEQYF. CDR3 DNA: TGCAGTGCTAGTCGTAGCGGGGGGAACTACGAGCAGTACTTC.

This chain links TRBV4-3 with TRBJ2-1; 13 nucleotides agree with TRBD2. Trimming at V came to 3 bases and at J to 3 bases, leaving 14 bases not matched to a gene. Germline V gene data show CDR1 as LGHNA and CDR2 as YSLEER. This CDR3 is 20 amino acids long. CDR3 DNA: TGCGCCAGCAGCCATGCCGGGACTAGCGGGACCGTCCCGAACTACAATGAGCAGTTCTTC. As protein: CASSHAGTSGTVPNYNEQFF.

The V gene is TRBV4-1, the J gene TRBJ1-4, with 8 bases that match TRBD1. V was pared by 2 bases and J by 0 bases, with 5 bases of the junction left unmatched. This CDR3 region has 17 residues. Germline CDR1 is MGHRA and CDR2 is YSYEKL. The CDR3 protein is CASSQRTTGATNEKLFF. CDR3 coding DNA: TGCGCCAGCAGCCAACGGACGACAGGGGCAACTAATGAAAAACTGTTTTTT.

This chain uses TRBV4-3 with TRBJ2-2, with D maybe TRBD2 (5 bases). The V gene lost 0 bases and the J gene lost 9 bases, with 17 bases spanning the gap. Germline lookup yields CDR1 LGHNA and CDR2 YSLEER. The CDR3 is 16 residues long. CDR3 region: CASSQDLTRARRELFF. The CDR3 DNA reads TGCGCCAGCAGCCAAGATCTGACGCGGGCCCGCAGGGAGCTGTTTTTT.

The chain uses TRBV18 and TRBJ1-1; D is unresolved. V was shortened by 3 bases and J by 3 bases, with 8 bases between the two germline ends. Germline-derived CDR1 and CDR2 are KGHSH and LQKENI. This CDR3 region has 13 residues. The CDR3 DNA reads as TGTGCCAGCTCACCCCTCGGGGACACTGAAGCTTTCTTT. This translates into CASSPLGDTEAFF.

The chain has TRBV29-1 and TRBJ2-3; D uncertain. Per the germline V gene, CDR1 is SQVTM and CDR2 is ANQGSEA. Between the trimmed V and J ends, which lost 0 bases and 3 bases, there was a span of 7 bases. The CDR3 extends over 13 amino acids. CDR3 bases: TGCAGCGTTGAAGATATTATGACAGATACGCAGTATTTT. Its protein is CSVEDIMTDTQYF.

The chain carries TRBV19 and TRBJ2-1; the D is unclear. Trimming shortened V by 0 bases and J by 1 base, and 7 bases separated the two germline ends. The CDR3 has 15 residues. Germline values: CDR1 LNHDA, CDR2 SQIVND (reference sequence). This CDR3 is CASSIDQLSYNEQFF. The CDR3 DNA reads as TGTGCCAGTAGTATAGATCAATTGTCCTACAATGAGCAGTTCTTC.

This clone was seen just once. This chain connects TRBV5-1 to TRBJ1-1; the D is unclear. Trimming cost V 3 bases and J 7 bases, with 13 bases left between them. CDR1 and CDR2 from the germline V gene are SGHRS and YFSETQ. The CDR3 extends over 13 amino acids. The CDR3 bases are TGCGCCAGCAGCTACGGCGGGGAACTTGAAGCTTTCTTT. Translating gives CASSYGGELEAFF.

The chain links TRBV27 to TRBJ1-5, with a tentative D call TRBD1 (6 bases). The V gene lost 2 bases and the J gene lost 9 bases, with 17 bases spanning the gap. The CDR3 runs to 15 residues. Germline V lookup: CDR1 MNHEY, CDR2 SMNVEV (reference sequence). This CDR3 is CASSLRGQGIPPQHF. Here the CDR3 DNA reads TGTGCCAGCAGTTTACGCGGGCAGGGGATTCCGCCCCAGCATTTT.

The rearrangement joins TRBV23-1 to TRBJ2-1; 8 bases are shared with TRBD2. TRBV23-1 is an ORF, with its function uncertain. This CDR3 comprises 18 residues. Germline trimming cut 3 bases from V and 6 bases from J; bases unmatched to any gene: 16. The CDR3 sequence: CASSQITPAREGGNEQFF. As DNA, the CDR3 is TGCGCCAGCAGTCAGATAACTCCCGCCCGGGAGGGCGGCAATGAGCAGTTCTTC.

About this clone: Mismatch with germline at one junction end may stem from a read error. This rearrangement joins TRBV7-7 to TRBJ2-2; TRBD2 aligns across 9 bases. In germline, CDR1 is SSHAT, CDR2 FNYEAQ (reference sequence). This CDR3 has 15 residues. CDR3 sequence reads: CASSTLREGTGELFF. The CDR3 DNA follows: TGTGCTAGCAGCACCTTGCGGGAGGGCACCGGGGAGCTGTTTTTT.

V gene TRBV18 combines with J gene TRBJ1-6; the D is unclear. CDR1 is KGHSH and CDR2 is LQKENI in the germline V gene. The CDR3 runs to 17 residues. The V and J ends lost 4 bases and 7 bases respectively, with 20 bases between them. The chain's CDR3 is CASSQFPFGQVNSPLHF. The CDR3 DNA reads TGTGCCAGCTCACAATTTCCCTTCGGTCAGGTGAATTCACCCCTCCACTTT. Filled out from reference TRBV18 and TRBJ1-6, the complete variable domain reads NAGVMQNPRHLVRRRGQEARLRCSPMKGHSHVYWYRQLPEEGLKFMVYLQKENIIDESGMPKERFSAEFPKEGPSILRIQQVVRGDSAAYFCASSQFPFGQVNSPLHFGNGTRLTVT.

The rearrangement uses TRBV4-1 and TRBJ2-7; 9 bases align to TRBD2. This CDR3 has 17 residues. Germline V gene sequence: CDR1 MGHRA, CDR2 YSYEKL. V gave up 3 bases and J gave up 3 bases; unmatched junction bases: 12. Here the CDR3 DNA reads TGCGCCAGCAGCCAGTTTAAGGGGAGTAGCGGGAGCTACGAGCAGTACTTC. It yields the protein CASSQFKGSSGSYEQYF.